A single sample gave rise to the 20 T cell receptor beta chains below, sequenced in a study of T cell repertoires in cytomegalovirus infection. A single record per CDR3 protein comes from TCRdb applying MiXCR to the reads. The profile shows approximately 250,000 distinct CDR3 sequences, 9% to 15% of them singletons. Source material: PBMCs. Every receptor here comes from a human donor in good health (CMV status not recorded). Some clones in this sample may be carry-over from other donors' samples.

V gene TRBV11-3 combines with J gene TRBJ2-1; D tentatively reads TRBD1 or TRBD2 (5 bases each). Germline V gene lookup returns CDR1 SGHNT and CDR2 YENEEA. Trimming pared 2 bases from V and 6 bases from J, leaving 14 bases between. CDR3 length: 15 residues. DNA of the CDR3: TGTGCCAGCAGCTTATTCCGGGGCCGGCGCAATGAGCAGTTCTTC. The encoded protein is CASSLFRGRRNEQFF. The full variable domain, in which reference TRBV11-3 and TRBJ2-1 provide the parts outside the CDR3, is EAGVVQSPRYKIIEKKQPVAFWCNPISGHNTLYWYLQNLGQGPELLIRYENEEAVDDSQLPKDRFSAERLKGVDSTLKIQPAELGDSAVYLCASSLFRGRRNEQFFGPGTRLTVL.

This clonotype was seen many times. This chain connects TRBV20-1 to TRBJ1-6; a weak D match, TRBD1 (6 bases). Germline-derived CDR1 and CDR2 are DFQATT and SNEGSKA (reference sequence). The CDR3 is 15 residues long. V was clipped by 0 bases and J by 9 bases, with 15 bases between them. CDR3 in amino acids: CSARDRAGAGSPLHF. CDR3 coding DNA: TGCAGTGCTAGAGATCGAGCAGGGGCGGGTTCACCCCTCCACTTT.

The table lists this clonotype with many counts. The rearrangement joins TRBV7-9 to TRBJ2-6; TRBD1 matches 7 bases. In germline, CDR1 is SEHNR, CDR2 FQNEAQ (reference sequence). The CDR3 has 13 amino acids. Trimming removed 1 base from V and 12 bases from J; junction bases left unmatched: 3. The CDR3 bases are TGTGCCAGCAGCTTAGAACAGGGGAGCGTCCTGACTTTC. As protein: CASSLEQGSVLTF.

At least ten counts were recorded for this clonotype. The chain uses TRBV12-5 and TRBJ1-5, with TRBD1 matching over 8 bases. Germline CDR1 reads LGHNT; CDR2 reads FRNRAP. CDR3 length equals 15 residues. J was trimmed by 6 bases and V by 6 bases; bases with no gene match: 10. The CDR3 DNA reads TGTGCTAGTGGCGCTCTTGGACAGGGAGGTCAGCCCCAGCATTTT. It is translated as CASGALGQGGQPQHF.

Ten or more counts support this clonotype. CDR3 sequence reads: CASFKRVTSYNEQFF. CDR3 nucleotide sequence: TGTGCCAGCTTCAAGAGAGTGACCTCCTACAATGAGCAGTTCTTC. The chain is built from TRBV11-2 and TRBJ2-1; D gene uncertain. CDR3 length: 15 amino acids. Between the trimmed V and J ends, which lost 8 bases and 0 bases, there was a span of 14 bases. Looked up from germline, CDR1 is SGHAT and CDR2 is FQNNGV.

This clonotype has ten or more counts. The V gene is TRBV7-2, the J gene TRBJ2-3, with TRBD1 matching 9 bases. Germline V gives CDR1 SGHTA, CDR2 FQGNSA. The CDR3 loop spans 15 amino acids. With 5 bases clipped from V and 5 bases from J, the junction kept 8 bases outside the gene matches. The CDR3 region is CASSPQGAGEDTQYF. CDR3 coding DNA: TGTGCCAGCAGCCCACAGGGGGCAGGTGAAGATACGCAGTATTTT.

This clonotype was seen repeatedly, ten times or more. The CDR3 protein is CASSFQGRVNTEAFF. Here the CDR3 DNA reads TGTGCCAGCAGCTTTCAGGGACGGGTAAACACTGAAGCTTTCTTT. J is TRBJ1-1 and V is TRBV7-2; maybe TRBD1 (5 bases). CDR1 is SGHTA and CDR2 is FQGNSA in the germline V gene. The CDR3 spans 15 residues. V gave up 3 bases and J gave up 2 bases, with 13 bases separating them.

This clonotype was seen many times. J is TRBJ2-5 and V is TRBV7-2; no definite D call. CDR1 and CDR2 (germline): SGHTA, FQGNSA. Trimming took off 6 bases at V and 3 bases at J, with 5 bases between the two ends. The CDR3 extends over 11 amino acids. The CDR3 sequence is CASSDKETQYF. CDR3 bases: TGTGCCAGCAGTGATAAAGAGACCCAGTACTTC.

In this sample, this clonotype turned up a few times. This rearrangement joins TRBV5-4 to TRBJ2-7, with 9 bases lining up with TRBD1. Germline CDR1 SGHNT, CDR2 YYREEE (reference sequence). This CDR3 has 13 amino acids. Unmatched junction bases numbered 8, after V lost 5 bases and J lost 8 bases. CDR3 protein: CASSLTGQGKQYF. In DNA form, the CDR3 reads TGTGCCAGCAGTCTTACCGGACAGGGGAAGCAGTACTTC.

In regard to this clonotype: This may come from a read error, since a much larger clone is one base off. V and J are TRBV7-9 and TRBJ2-7, with 16 bases aligning to TRBD2. The germline V gene encodes CDR1 SEHNR and CDR2 FQNEAQ (reference sequence). V lost 10 bases to trimming and J lost 4 bases; unmatched junction nucleotides: 22. The CDR3 runs to 20 residues. The CDR3 DNA sequence: TGTGCCAACGGCGCCGGGACTAGCGGGAGGGCAGACCCTTCGACTTACGAGCAGTACTTC. Encoded protein: CANGAGTSGRADPSTYEQYF.

The chain combines TRBV6-2 or TRBV6-3 with TRBJ2-5; 9 bases fit TRBD2. V trimming: 7 bases; J trimming: 4 bases; junction bases outside the gene matches: 4. CDR1 is MNHEY and CDR2 is SVGEGT in the germline V gene. This CDR3 is 13 amino acids long. DNA for the CDR3: TGTGCCAGCACTCTAGCGGGAAGAGAGACCCAGTACTTC. Amino acid sequence: CASTLAGRETQYF.

This clonotype occurred a few times. The chain's CDR3 is CASRKGGSNSPLHF. DNA of the CDR3: TGTGCCAGCAGAAAGGGGGGGAGTAATTCACCCCTCCACTTT. The chain links TRBV6-8 to TRBJ1-6; tentative D call: TRBD1 (6 bases). Germline V gene data show CDR1 as MNHGY and CDR2 as SAAAGT. Trimming left V 6 bases short and J 6 bases short, with 12 bases between. This CDR3 region has 14 residues.

This sequence joins TRBV6-1 and TRBJ1-2, with D unresolved. The CDR3 sequence is 13 residues long. Germline loops: CDR1 MNHNS, CDR2 SASEGT. V shed 3 bases and J shed 3 bases, with 8 bases lying between them. CDR3 coding DNA: TGTGCCAGCAGTGAGGTCACCGACTATGGCTACACCTTC. Translating it yields CASSEVTDYGYTF.

This clonotype was counted ten times or more. This chain links TRBV7-2 with TRBJ2-7; D is undetermined. Trimming shortened V by 1 base and J by 6 bases, and 7 bases separated the two germline ends. This CDR3 is built from 12 residues. CDR1 and CDR2 (germline): SGHTA, FQGNSA. CDR3 bases: TGTGCCAGCAGCTTAGAGGTCAGCGAGCAGTACTTC. Encoded protein: CASSLEVSEQYF.

Only a few counts were recorded for this clonotype. The genes are TRBV12-3 or TRBV12-4 and TRBJ2-1; maybe TRBD1 (5 bases). Trimming stripped 7 bases from V and 2 bases from J, with 12 bases between. The CDR3 is made up of 14 amino acids. Written as DNA, the CDR3 is TGTGCCAGCAACAAGAGGACAACCTACAATGAGCAGTTCTTC. The encoded protein is CASNKRTTYNEQFF.

Ten or more counts support this clonotype. The rearrangement uses TRBV28 and TRBJ2-5; 10 nucleotides align to TRBD1. The CDR3 runs to 16 residues. CDR1 and CDR2 (germline): MDHEN, SYDVKM. Losses at the gene ends were 6 bases for V and 5 bases for J; bases not matched to a gene: 12. The CDR3 nucleotides are TGTGCCAGCAGCTCCTCCGGACAGGGGGGGCCGGAGACCCAGTACTTC. Translation gives CASSSSGQGGPETQYF.

The chain uses TRBV20-1 and TRBJ1-6; a possible D gene is TRBD1 (6 bases). Trimming removed 2 bases at V and 8 bases at J, with 19 bases between. CDR1 and CDR2 (germline): DFQATT, SNEGSKA (reference sequence). This CDR3 spans 16 amino acids. In nucleotides, the CDR3 is TGCAGTGCTAGAATAGTGGGCAGGGGAAAGGATTCACCCCTCCACTTT. Its translation is CSARIVGRGKDSPLHF.

The V gene is TRBV20-1, the J gene TRBJ2-5, with 7 bases aligning to TRBD2. Trimming took 0 bases from V and 4 from J; bases not matched to a gene: 8. CDR3 length: 15 residues. The germline CDR1 and CDR2 sequences are DFQATT and SNEGSKA (reference sequence). CDR3 sequence: CSARESAGTGETQYF. The CDR3 bases are TGCAGTGCTAGAGAGTCAGCGGGAACGGGAGAGACCCAGTACTTC.

This chain connects TRBV5-8 to TRBJ1-5; TRBD1 might be the D (5 bases). CDR3 size: 14 residues. Trimming cost V 4 bases and J 11 bases, with 19 bases left between them. Germline V CDR1 and CDR2: SGHTS, YDEGEE. CDR3 nucleotide sequence: TGTGCCAGCAGCCTTCCAGACAGTCGGTGGGCCCAGCATTTT. Encoded protein: CASSLPDSRWAQHF.

This clonotype was seen repeatedly, ten times or more. V gene TRBV28 combines with J gene TRBJ1-2; D remains unclear. V was clipped by 3 bases and J by 4 bases, with 21 bases between them. CDR1 is MDHEN and CDR2 is SYDVKM in the germline V gene. The CDR3 runs to 17 residues. The CDR3 protein is CASSFPQEEGLSYGYTF. As DNA, the CDR3 is TGTGCCAGCAGTTTTCCGCAGGAGGAGGGTCTGAGCTATGGCTACACCTTC.